This T cell receptor (beta chain) derives from a study of T cells in Graves' hyperthyroidism and ophthalmopathy. Study-wide context: Peripheral blood was secured at the point of initial diagnosis, before any treatment. Points from the study as a whole: The model foresaw ophthalmopathy a median about 6.1 months prior to onset.

The hyperthyroidism patients had all been newly diagnosed, and their disease duration was under 2 months. Their ages ranged from 18 to 65 years. The blood was taken when hyperthyroidism was first diagnosed, before any ophthalmopathy symptoms showed up. In this sample, this clonotype turned up many times. Antigen unknown. The CDR3 regions of TCR beta were amplified from RNA transcripts. Using the HTBI primer set, a first-round RT-PCR was run on the TCR CDR3. MiXCR, applied by TCRdb to the multiplex PCR reads, yields one record per CDR3 protein. The sample comprises fewer than 450,000 distinct CDR3 sequences, approximately 17% of which are singletons, and 34% rests with the top ten. CDR3 length: 17 amino acids. Per germline, CDR1 MNHEY and CDR2 SVGAGI. Trimming pared 0 bases from V and 0 bases from J, leaving 9 bases between.

The sequenced sample consisted of blood. The J gene is TRBJ2-6, the V gene TRBV6-5; D ambiguous. The origin of this receptor is a woman between 25 and 40 years old with Graves' hyperthyroidism that later progressed to Graves' ophthalmopathy. CDR3 amino acids: CASSYSTAGSGANVLTF. The CDR3 bases are TGTGCCAGCAGTTACTCGACGGCCGGCTCTGGGGCCAACGTCCTGACTTTC.